The 23 T cell receptor beta chains reported below all come from one sample, sequenced in a study of blood T cell repertoires in COVID-19. Clones were read by immunoSEQ multiplex PCR, and TCRdb kept only the in-frame ones, dropping some. The data hold 120,000 to 150,000 clones, with about 83% observed a single time. Sequenced: PBMCs or T cells enriched from blood (not recorded which). Receptors were obtained from a woman aged 45-60 years who had been exposed to COVID-19.

V usage is TRBV5-1 and J usage is TRBJ2-4; 9 bases line up with TRBD1. The V gene's germline CDR1 is SGHRS and CDR2 YFSETQ. This CDR3 region has 19 residues. V gave up 4 bases and J gave up 0 bases; unmatched junction bases: 14. This chain's CDR3 is CASSEDGTGYEVAKNIQYF. CDR3 nucleotides: TGCGCCAGCAGCGAGGACGGGACAGGGTATGAGGTAGCCAAAAACATTCAGTACTTC.

As concerns this clone: An end of the junction does not agree with germline; a read error may underlie this. The V gene is TRBV7-2, the J gene TRBJ1-2; D remains ambiguous. The length of the CDR3 is 14 residues. Looked up from germline, CDR1 is SGHTA and CDR2 is FQGNSA. CDR3 residues: CASSLVGQDYGYTF. The CDR3 coding sequence is TGTGCCAGCAGCTTAGTAGGGCAGGACTACGGCTACACCTTC.

The chain employs TRBV11-2 and TRBJ2-3; a weak D match, TRBD1 (5 bases). V was clipped by 0 bases and J by 0 bases, with 7 bases between them. The germline V gene has CDR1 SGHAT and CDR2 FQNNGV. CDR3 length: 15 amino acids. In nucleotides, the CDR3 is TGTGCCAGCAGCTTAGATCAGGGTAGCACAGATACGCAGTATTTT. The encoded protein is CASSLDQGSTDTQYF.

The chain combines TRBV7-2 with TRBJ2-3; no firm D call. Germline CDR1 is SGHTA and CDR2 is FQGNSA. Trimming stripped 5 bases from V and 1 base from J, with 10 bases between. The CDR3 consists of 14 residues. This chain's CDR3 is CASSPGFGTDTQYF. CDR3 DNA sequence: TGTGCCAGCAGCCCCGGTTTCGGCACAGATACGCAGTATTTT.

This clone has a single count. The V gene is TRBV9, the J gene TRBJ2-3; 8 bases align to TRBD2. This CDR3 contains 16 residues. Losses at the gene ends were 0 bases for V and 1 base for J; bases not matched to a gene: 4. Germline V gene sequence: CDR1 SGDLS, CDR2 YYNGEE. The CDR3 here is CASSVGAGAGTDTQYF. The CDR3 nucleotides are TGTGCCAGCAGCGTAGGAGCGGGAGCTGGCACAGATACGCAGTATTTT.

The rearrangement uses TRBV27 and TRBJ1-2; maybe TRBD1 (5 bases). Germline V lookup: CDR1 MNHEY, CDR2 SMNVEV (reference sequence). The CDR3 runs 14 residues. The V gene lost 3 bases and the J gene lost 6 bases, with 14 bases spanning the gap. CDR3 bases: TGTGCCAGCAGTTTTTCCGGACAAACAGATGGCTACACCTTC. Translated: CASSFSGQTDGYTF.

This clone appeared a few times. The rearrangement uses TRBV7-6 and TRBJ1-2, with 11 bases that match TRBD1. The CDR3 runs 16 residues. The trim removed 1 base at V and 4 bases at J, leaving 5 bases unmatched. Germline V CDR1 and CDR2: SGHVS, FNYEAQ. CDR3 nucleotide sequence: TGTGCCAGCAGCTTAGTGGGGACAGGGGGAACCTATGGCTACACCTTC. This codes for CASSLVGTGGTYGYTF.

The genes are TRBV3-1 (or the pseudogene TRBV3-2) and TRBJ2-7, with D hard to call. This CDR3 has 15 amino acids. The germline gives CDR1 LGHDT, CDR2 YNNKEL (reference sequence). The V gene lost 0 bases and the J gene lost 2 bases, with 11 bases spanning the gap. In DNA, the CDR3 is TGTGCCAGCAGCCAAGAGTTCGAGATTACCTACGAGCAGTACTTC. This sequence encodes CASSQEFEITYEQYF.

This chain uses TRBV30 with TRBJ1-1, with D perhaps matching TRBD1 (5 bases). V lost 0 bases, J lost 5 bases, and 19 bases lay in between. This CDR3 is 16 amino acids long. Germline lookup yields CDR1 GTSNPN and CDR2 SVGIG (reference sequence). The CDR3 sequence: CAWSVRSGGVGTEAFF. CDR3 DNA sequence: TGTGCCTGGAGTGTACGGAGTGGGGGGGTCGGGACTGAAGCTTTCTTT. Full variable domain (missing parts from reference TRBV30 and TRBJ1-1): SQTIHQWPATLVQPVGSPLSLECTVEGTSNPNLYWYRQAAGRGLQLLFYSVGIGQISSEVPQNLSASRPQDRQFILSSKKLLLSDSGFYLCAWSVRSGGVGTEAFFGQGTRLTVV.

The J gene is TRBJ2-7, the V gene TRBV27; 11 bases line up with TRBD1. The junction had 11 bases not matched to a gene; V was cut back by 4 bases and J by 6 bases. Germline V gene sequence: CDR1 MNHEY, CDR2 SMNVEV (reference sequence). This CDR3 comprises 16 residues. This chain's CDR3 is CASSSGAFGTGGEQYF. The CDR3 bases are TGTGCCAGCAGTTCTGGGGCGTTCGGGACAGGGGGCGAGCAGTACTTC.

This clone was seen a single time. V usage is TRBV7-2 and J usage is TRBJ1-6; tentatively, D is TRBD1 (5 bases). Germline lookup yields CDR1 SGHTA and CDR2 FQGNSA. The CDR3 extends over 17 amino acids. Trimming took 3 bases from V and 8 from J, leaving 20 bases between them. CDR3 residues: CASSFQRPLTRDSPLHF. The DNA for the CDR3 is TGTGCCAGCAGCTTCCAAAGGCCGCTAACCAGGGATTCACCCCTCCACTTT.

The chain joins TRBV6-4 to TRBJ2-3, with 7 bases identical to TRBD1. This CDR3 has 14 amino acids. The J segment lost 1 base and the V segment lost 7 bases, leaving 5 bases of the junction unmatched. CDR1 is MRHNA, CDR2 SNTAGT, per germline. DNA for the CDR3: TGTGCCAGCAAAAGGACAGGTCGCACAGATACGCAGTATTTT. Translating gives CASKRTGRTDTQYF.

The chain is built from TRBV4-1 and TRBJ1-5; D is ambiguous. This CDR3 comprises 13 residues. The V end was cut by 4 bases, the J end by 7 bases, with 11 bases between. Germline-derived CDR1 and CDR2 are MGHRA and YSYEKL. Written as DNA, the CDR3 is TGCGCCAGCAGCCTCCTCGACTTGCAGCCCCAGCATTTT. Translation: CASSLLDLQPQHF.

This rearrangement joins TRBV7-6 to TRBJ1-5; D gene ambiguous. The CDR3 is 14 residues long. Germline V gives CDR1 SGHVS, CDR2 FNYEAQ. V was trimmed by 5 bases and J by 3 bases, leaving 11 bases between them. This CDR3 reads CASSASGVNQPQHF. For the CDR3, the DNA is TGTGCCAGCAGCGCGAGCGGGGTCAATCAGCCCCAGCATTTT.

The CDR3 loop is CASRTLEVDTQYF. The CDR3 DNA reads as TGTGCCAGCAGGACTCTGGAGGTAGATACGCAGTATTTT. The chain joins TRBV12-3 or TRBV12-4 to TRBJ2-3; maybe TRBD2 (5 bases). V was pared by 6 bases and J by 5 bases, with 12 bases between. CDR3 length equals 13 residues.

With regard to this clone: One junction end does not reproduce the germline sequence, and a read error may be involved. V is TRBV3-1 (or the pseudogene TRBV3-2) and J is TRBJ2-7; 8 bases are shared with TRBD2. This CDR3 has 17 amino acids. Germline-derived CDR1 and CDR2 are LGHDT and YNNKEL (reference sequence). CDR3 residues: CASSQALRLAPNYEQYF. The CDR3 DNA follows: TGTGCCAGCAGTCAAGCCCTCCGACTAGCGCCGAACTACGAGCAGTACTTC.

V and J are TRBV3-1 (or the pseudogene TRBV3-2) and TRBJ1-2; D is undetermined. The CDR3 runs 13 residues. The V gene lost 5 bases and the J gene lost 0 bases, with 7 bases spanning the gap. Germline CDR1 LGHDT, CDR2 YNNKEL (reference sequence). As DNA, the CDR3 is TGTGCCAGCAGCAAAGGAGCTAACTATGGCTACACCTTC. Translation: CASSKGANYGYTF.

V usage is TRBV19 and J usage is TRBJ2-2; 10 bases line up with TRBD1. The germline V gene encodes CDR1 LNHDA and CDR2 SQIVND (reference sequence). This CDR3 comprises 16 residues. The V gene end was trimmed by 4 bases and the J gene end by 5 bases; junction bases not matched to a gene: 7. The CDR3 coding sequence is TGTGCCAGTAGTAAAGGGAGACAGGGGGCGACCGGGGAGCTGTTTTTT. Translating gives CASSKGRQGATGELFF.

The chain employs TRBV9 and TRBJ1-1; possible D gene TRBD1, 6 bases. CDR3 size: 15 residues. V lost 3 bases to trimming and J lost 2 bases, with 14 bases between them. Germline V gives CDR1 SGDLS, CDR2 YYNGEE. The CDR3 protein is CASSARDTSNTEAFF. Here the CDR3 DNA reads TGTGCCAGCAGCGCCCGGGACACCTCCAACACTGAAGCTTTCTTT.

The table lists this clone with a few counts. This chain uses TRBV7-9 with TRBJ2-1; possible D gene TRBD1, 6 bases. CDR3 size: 13 residues. Germline CDR1 reads SEHNR; CDR2 reads FQNEAQ (reference sequence). Trimming shortened V by 1 base and J by 8 bases, and 9 bases separated the two germline ends. The DNA for the CDR3 is TGTGCCAGCAGCTTAGTGGGGGCCCATGAGCAGTTCTTC. The encoded protein is CASSLVGAHEQFF.

CDR3 in amino acids: CSVLGVEDTQYF. The CDR3, as DNA: TGCAGCGTATTAGGGGTGGAGGATACGCAGTATTTT. The chain uses TRBV29-1 and TRBJ2-3, with a weak D call TRBD1 (5 bases). V lost 6 bases to trimming and J lost 6 bases, with 13 bases between them. Germline V CDR1 and CDR2: SQVTM, ANQGSEA. The CDR3 runs 12 residues.

The genes are TRBV5-4 and TRBJ1-4; tentative D call: TRBD1 (6 bases). In germline, CDR1 is SGHNT, CDR2 YYREEE (reference sequence). The CDR3 runs 15 residues. The V and J ends lost 4 bases and 7 bases respectively, with 17 bases between them. CDR3 in amino acids: CASSLVTGQGEKLFF. The CDR3 DNA follows: TGTGCCAGCAGCCTGGTAACAGGGCAGGGTGAAAAACTGTTTTTT.

This sequence joins TRBV7-9 and TRBJ2-7; the match to TRBD1 covers 7 bases. V lost 4 bases, J lost 0 bases, and 15 bases stayed unmatched. The CDR3 has 18 residues. Germline loops: CDR1 SEHNR, CDR2 FQNEAQ (reference sequence). The CDR3 reads CASSSPGTETQSSYEQYF. The CDR3 region has the DNA TGTGCCAGCAGCTCTCCCGGGACAGAGACTCAAAGCTCCTACGAGCAGTACTTC. Full variable domain (rest looked up from reference TRBV7-9 and TRBJ2-7): DTGVSQNPRHKITKRGQNVTFRCDPISEHNRLYWYRQTLGQGPEFLTYFQNEAQLEKSRLLSDRFSAERPKGSFSTLEIQRTEQGDSAMYLCASSSPGTETQSSYEQYFGPGTRLTVT.